These T cell receptor beta chains were read from a single sample in a study of blood T cell repertoires in COVID-19. The data were produced by immunoSEQ multiplex PCR, yet TCRdb's version contains in-frame clones alone and is incomplete. The repertoire includes under 250,000 clones, around 79% of them detected once, and approximately 6% sits in the top ten. The sequenced sample consisted of peripheral blood. Receptor source: a woman aged 40 to 50 with COVID-19, enrolled during active disease. Each CDR3 is given without its conserved first and last residue.

V,CDR3
TRBV5-1,ASSFQGLDSDIQY
TRBV6-5,ASTPRGLFYEQY
TRBV2,ASSEVLAGRSEQF
TRBV27,ASSLGLAASYEQY
TRBV6-2/TRBV6-3,ASSLLRETQY
TRBV18,ASSPGSGNTEAF
TRBV29-1,SVVPRGGTDTQY
TRBV19,ASSIGGGLLGEQY
TRBV20-1,SASMAQDSNQPQH
TRBV5-4,ASSLAFNEQF
TRBV24-1,ATSARGTSGSNEQF
TRBV7-6,ASSLTSGTHETQY
TRBV7-8,ASSSRTSWTGELF
TRBV6-2/TRBV6-3,ASSDLAGQTYEQY
TRBV5-6,ASSLVRDEQF
TRBV6-5,ASSRDRGSTYEQY
TRBV5-5,ASSFTASNYGYT
TRBV2,ASIQTSGGNNEQF
TRBV7-6,ASSPRINYGYT
TRBV7-8,ASSPFVGLAGIGSSYNEQF
TRBV6-2/TRBV6-3,ASSQIGGGYT
TRBV6-7,ASSYPQYWRVGIDTIY
TRBV19,ASSMRAGFAGNEKLF
TRBV5-4,ASSPREGGYEQY
TRBV7-2,ASSPYYTDTQY
TRBV7-9,ASSSRSRGNLNTEAF
TRBV13,ASSGAGAHPYEQY
TRBV10-3,AISPGGSYEQY